A selection of T cell receptor beta chains follows, all from one sample in a study of technical replicates of blood from several donors. Libraries were prepared by immunoSEQ multiplex PCR; TCRdb keeps only in-frame clonotypes and omits some of them. The sample holds approximately 79,000 clones, 95% to 98% seen once. The sequenced sample was T cells isolated from PBMCs. All receptors come from a human donor in good health. Both conserved end residues are part of each CDR3. The order of the fields is V gene, J gene, clone size, D gene, CDR3 DNA, CDR3 protein. D genes are given only for firm matches. Only some rows state a clone size, as once, few, many or a class for expanded clones.

>TRBV6-1|TRBJ2-2|NA|NA
TGTGCCAGCAGTGCGAGCATCACAGGCACCGGGGAGCTGTTTTTT
CASSASITGTGELFF
>TRBV4-2|TRBJ2-1|NA|TRBD2
TGTGCCAGCAGCCAAGATCCTAGCGGGAGGGCCTCCTACAATGAGCAGTTCTTC
CASSQDPSGRASYNEQFF
>TRBV2|TRBJ2-7|NA|TRBD2
TGTGCCAGCAGTGAATGGAGCGGGAGAAGTTACGAGCAGTACTTC
CASSEWSGRSYEQYF
>TRBV6-6|TRBJ1-1|NA|NA
TGTGCCAGCTCCCAGAGGGACACTGAAGCTTTCTTT
CASSQRDTEAFF
>TRBV6-6|TRBJ1-5|NA|NA
TGTGCCAGCAGTTATGAGGTCCATAGCAATCAGCCCCAGCATTTT
CASSYEVHSNQPQHF
>TRBV2|TRBJ2-1|NA|TRBD2
TGTGCCAGCAGTGAGTCCCTAGCGGGAGTGGATGAGCAGTTCTTC
CASSESLAGVDEQFF
>TRBV4-3|TRBJ2-1|NA|NA
TGCGCCAGCAGCCGATTAGCGGCACTCTACAATGAGCAGTTCTTC
CASSRLAALYNEQFF
>TRBV30|TRBJ1-1|NA|TRBD1
TGTGCCTGGAGTGTCAGGGGGCTCGTCACTGAAGCTTTCTTT
CAWSVRGLVTEAFF
>TRBV30|TRBJ1-2|NA|NA
TGTGCCTGGAGTGAGACAAGCCCTAACTATGGCTACACCTTC
CAWSETSPNYGYTF
>TRBV6-5|TRBJ2-1|NA|TRBD2
TGTGCCAGCAGTTATTCGGCTAGCGGATACAATGAGCAGTTCTTC
CASSYSASGYNEQFF
>TRBV4-1|TRBJ2-7|NA|NA
TGCGCCAGCAGCCAATCGGCGGGAAACTACGAGCAGTACTTC
CASSQSAGNYEQYF
>TRBV10-3|TRBJ2-1|NA|TRBD1
TGTGCCATCAGTGAGAGAGGTCAGGGGGATATCCATGAGCAGTTCTTC
CAISERGQGDIHEQFF
>TRBV4-2|TRBJ2-5|NA|NA
TGTGCCAGCAGCTCAGAAGTCTCCAACCAAGAGACCCAGTACTTC
CASSSEVSNQETQYF
>TRBV5-6|TRBJ1-2|NA|NA
TGTGCCAGCAGCTTCATTCAGGGATCTAACTATGGCTACACCTTC
CASSFIQGSNYGYTF
>TRBV27|TRBJ2-1|NA|TRBD2
TGTGCCAGCAGTTTATCCCCCCCCGCCCCCGGGAGGTCCTCCTACAATGAGCAGTTCTTC
CASSLSPPAPGRSSYNEQFF
>TRBV11-2|TRBJ2-2|NA|TRBD2
TGTGCCAGCAGCTTATTAACTAGCGGGAACACCGGGGAGCTGTTTTTT
CASSLLTSGNTGELFF
>TRBV5-4|TRBJ2-2|NA|NA
TGTGCCAGCAGCCCCAGACTAGATACCGGGGAGCTGTTTTTT
CASSPRLDTGELFF
>TRBV5-6|TRBJ1-1|NA|NA
TGTGCCAGCAGCTTTACAGGGATGAACACTGAAGCTTTCTTT
CASSFTGMNTEAFF
>TRBV28|TRBJ1-1|NA|TRBD1
TGTGCCAGCAGTGAGGACAGGGGGACGACTGAAGCTTTCTTT
CASSEDRGTTEAFF
>TRBV19|TRBJ2-1|once|TRBD2
TGTGCCAGTCTAGGATGGGGCGGGAGGGCCAGTTATGAGCAGTTCTTC
CASLGWGGRASYEQFF
>TRBV7-9|TRBJ1-2|NA|NA
TGTGCCAGCAGCTTAGCCGTAGATGGCTACACCTTC
CASSLAVDGYTF
>TRBV10-3|TRBJ2-7|NA|TRBD2
TGTGCCATCAGTGATTATCGCGGGAGCTCCTACGAGCAGTACTTC
CAISDYRGSSYEQYF